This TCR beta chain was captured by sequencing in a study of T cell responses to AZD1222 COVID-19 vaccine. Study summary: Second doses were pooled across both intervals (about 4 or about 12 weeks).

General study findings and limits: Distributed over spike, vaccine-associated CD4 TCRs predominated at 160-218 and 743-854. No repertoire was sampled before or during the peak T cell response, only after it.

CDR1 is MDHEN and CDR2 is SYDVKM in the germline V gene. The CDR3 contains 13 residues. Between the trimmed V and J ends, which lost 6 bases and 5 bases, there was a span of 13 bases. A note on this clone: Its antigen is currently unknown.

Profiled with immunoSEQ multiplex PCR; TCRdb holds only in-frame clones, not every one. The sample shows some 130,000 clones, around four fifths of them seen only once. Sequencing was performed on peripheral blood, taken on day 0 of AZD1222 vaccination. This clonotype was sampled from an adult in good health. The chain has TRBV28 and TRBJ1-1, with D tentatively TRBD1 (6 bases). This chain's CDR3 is CASRPGQRTEAFF. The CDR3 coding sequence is TGTGCCAGCAGGCCAGGACAGCGGACTGAAGCTTTCTTT. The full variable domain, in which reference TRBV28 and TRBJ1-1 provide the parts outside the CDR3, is DVKVTQSSRYLVKRTGEKVFLECVQDMDHENMFWYRQDPGLGLRLIYFSYDVKMKEKGDIPEGYSVSREKKERFSLILESASTNQTSMYLCASRPGQRTEAFFGQGTRLTVV.